This passage covers 19 T cell receptor beta chains from one sample sequenced in a study of shared clonotypes between healthy human individuals (dated by TCRdb to about 2020). The protocol used for the library was the immunoSEQ multiplex PCR assay. TCRdb provides this immuneACCESS table in a form limited to in-frame rearrangements. Some clones are lacking; in checked studies, under half of them reflect an unresolved V gene, and why the rest are absent is not known. The sample yields roughly 2,000,000 clones; roughly 95% were counted once. The ten biggest clones cover 0.9% to 1.5% of the sample. CD8 naive samples consisted of CD45RO-negative cells that were positively selected for CCR7, yielding a CD45RA+CCR7+ population without TemRA cells. Sequencing was done on a sample of naive CD8+ T cells sorted from blood. The label giving this sample's cell subset or site can be read as: CD45RA+CCR7+. All receptors come from a young man in good health.

The chain employs TRBV4-1 and TRBJ2-1, with 10 bases that match TRBD1. The length of the CDR3 is 17 residues. V trimming: 3 bases; J trimming: 9 bases; junction bases outside the gene matches: 14. Germline lookup yields CDR1 MGHRA and CDR2 YSYEKL. The CDR3, as DNA: TGCGCCAGCAGCCACGATCCGGGACAGGGGACGGGCGGTGAGCAGTTCTTC. It yields the protein CASSHDPGQGTGGEQFF.

The chain employs TRBV27 and TRBJ1-5, with D possibly TRBD1 on 6 matching bases. Germline-derived CDR1 and CDR2 are MNHEY and SMNVEV (reference sequence). Trimming shortened V by 6 bases and J by 3 bases, and 18 bases separated the two germline ends. The CDR3 covers 16 residues. The CDR3 DNA reads as TGTGCCAGCAGCCCCGCAGGGGTAGAGTACAATCAGCCCCAGCATTTT. Protein: CASSPAGVEYNQPQHF.

V usage is TRBV15 and J usage is TRBJ2-7; no clear D. The CDR3 runs to 16 residues. Germline V gene lookup returns CDR1 LNHNV and CDR2 YYDKDF (reference sequence). Trimming removed 0 bases from V and 2 bases from J, with 14 bases in between. Written as DNA, the CDR3 is TGTGCCACCAGCAGAGATCTCTCCGGACCTGCCTACGAGCAGTACTTC. This sequence encodes CATSRDLSGPAYEQYF.

About this clone itself: A much larger clone is a single base away; this may be a read error. The same CDR3 arises from other DNA sequences in this sample as well. The chain uses TRBV11-3 and TRBJ1-1, with D unclear. The CDR3 length is 12 residues. From germline, CDR1 is SGHNT and CDR2 YENEEA. V dropped 4 bases and J dropped 1 base, with 4 bases sitting between them. CDR3 in DNA: TGTGCCAGCAGCTCAGGGAACACTGAAGCTTTCTTT. It yields the protein CASSSGNTEAFF.

This clone was recorded once. The V call is TRBV5-1, the J call TRBJ2-1; the match to TRBD2 covers 7 bases. V lost 4 bases and J lost 5; bases outside the gene matches: 15. CDR3 length: 17 amino acids. Germline CDR1 SGHRS, CDR2 YFSETQ. CDR3 in DNA: TGCGCCAGCAGCCCAGCCGGTTTCGGACTAGGTAACAATGAGCAGTTCTTC. This translates into CASSPAGFGLGNNEQFF.

The chain joins TRBV7-9 to TRBJ1-5; no clear D gene. The V end was cut by 3 bases, the J end by 0 bases, with 6 bases between. The CDR3 is 14 residues long. CDR1 and CDR2 (germline): SEHNR, FQNEAQ (reference sequence). Written as DNA, the CDR3 is TGTGCCAGCAGCTTTGTCGATAGCAATCAGCCCCAGCATTTT. Its protein is CASSFVDSNQPQHF. The whole variable domain, filled in from reference TRBV7-9 and TRBJ1-5, reads DTGVSQNPRHKITKRGQNVTFRCDPISEHNRLYWYRQTLGQGPEFLTYFQNEAQLEKSRLLSDRFSAERPKGSFSTLEIQRTEQGDSAMYLCASSFVDSNQPQHFGDGTRLSIL.

The CDR3 sequence is CASSLDRPYEQYF. The CDR3 DNA reads as TGTGCCAGCAGCTTAGACCGCCCCTACGAGCAGTACTTC. The V and J genes are TRBV11-3 and TRBJ2-7; D is unclear. Germline values: CDR1 SGHNT, CDR2 YENEEA. This CDR3 comprises 13 residues. Trimming pared 0 bases from V and 2 bases from J, leaving 5 bases between.

The chain couples TRBV9 to TRBJ2-2; no clear D. Germline V gives CDR1 SGDLS, CDR2 YYNGEE. The CDR3 loop spans 15 amino acids. Deletions cut 1 base from V and 3 bases from J, with 10 bases between. In nucleotides, the CDR3 is TGTGCCAGCAGCGTATGGGGTGACGACACCGGGGAGCTGTTTTTT. It is translated as CASSVWGDDTGELFF.

The chain recombines TRBV18 with TRBJ1-2, with D possibly TRBD1 on 5 matching bases. The CDR3 has 14 residues. Trimming took off 8 bases at V and 3 bases at J, with 16 bases between the two ends. Germline CDR1 and CDR2: KGHSH and LQKENI. The CDR3 sequence: CASDNPGGDYGYTF. DNA for the CDR3: TGTGCCAGCGACAACCCGGGGGGTGACTATGGCTACACCTTC.

This clone was detected only once. In DNA form, the CDR3 reads TGCGCCAGCAGCCAAGATCGGGGGGGACTACTATATGAAAAACTGTTTTTT. The encoded protein is CASSQDRGGLLYEKLFF. This chain links TRBV4-3 with TRBJ1-4, with a weak D call TRBD1 (5 bases). CDR1 and CDR2 from the germline V gene are LGHNA and YSLEER. The germline V and J ends were trimmed by 0 bases and 6 bases, with 17 bases remaining between them. The CDR3 extends over 17 amino acids.

This chain links TRBV27 with TRBJ2-1, with D possibly matching TRBD1 (6 bases). The V end was cut by 6 bases, the J end by 0 bases, with 12 bases between. This CDR3 comprises 15 residues. Germline CDR1 is MNHEY and CDR2 is SMNVEV (reference sequence). This CDR3 reads CASRADRLSYNEQFF. The DNA of the CDR3 is TGTGCCAGCAGGGCTGACAGGCTCTCCTACAATGAGCAGTTCTTC.

This clone was picked up one time. The CDR3 region is CASSFFSGLPTDTQYF. The CDR3 nucleotides read TGTGCCAGCAGCTTCTTTAGCGGGCTACCCACAGATACGCAGTATTTT. The chain joins TRBV13 to TRBJ2-3; TRBD2 agrees at 7 bases. V shed 3 bases and J 2 bases; nucleotides not matched to a gene: 8. The CDR3 is 16 amino acids. CDR1 and CDR2 from the germline V gene are PRHDT and FYEKMQ (reference sequence).

V gene TRBV19 combines with J gene TRBJ2-7; 14 nucleotides match TRBD2. The trim removed 1 base at V and 2 bases at J, leaving 7 bases unmatched. The CDR3 is 18 amino acids. CDR1 and CDR2 from the germline V gene are LNHDA and SQIVND (reference sequence). In DNA, the CDR3 is TGTGCCAGTAGTATAGGGCCCGGGACTAGCGGGAGAGCCTACGAGCAGTACTTC. Translating it yields CASSIGPGTSGRAYEQYF.

This clone was seen just once. Other DNA sequences in the sample encode the same CDR3. The chain links TRBV27 to TRBJ2-1; the D is unclear. V was pared by 0 bases and J by 6 bases, with 6 bases between. CDR1 and CDR2 from the germline V gene are MNHEY and SMNVEV (reference sequence). The CDR3 covers 13 residues. The DNA for the CDR3 is TGTGCCAGCAGTTTATCTGGTTCCAATGAGCAGTTCTTC. Encoded protein: CASSLSGSNEQFF.

This sequence joins TRBV27 and TRBJ2-2, with 10 bases identical to TRBD2. This CDR3 spans 16 amino acids. Germline V CDR1 and CDR2: MNHEY, SMNVEV (reference sequence). V lost 8 bases and J lost 5; bases outside the gene matches: 11. CDR3 amino acids: CASGLLLAGATGELFF. In DNA form, the CDR3 reads TGTGCCAGCGGTCTCCTCCTAGCGGGAGCAACCGGGGAGCTGTTTTTT.

The chain couples TRBV10-2 to TRBJ1-5, with D possibly being TRBD1 (6 bases). This CDR3 contains 15 residues. Trimming stripped 7 bases from V and 6 bases from J, with 19 bases between. CDR1 is WSHSY, CDR2 SAAADI, per germline. The CDR3 nucleotides are TGCGCCAGCAAAGAGGGGGGAGGGGCGGGTCAGCCCCAGCATTTT. Amino acid sequence: CASKEGGGAGQPQHF.

The V gene is TRBV19, the J gene TRBJ2-7, with 7 positions matching TRBD2. Germline V lookup: CDR1 LNHDA, CDR2 SQIVND (reference sequence). Trimming removed 5 bases from V and 6 bases from J; junction bases left unmatched: 19. The CDR3 is 17 amino acids. CDR3 nucleotide sequence: TGTGCCAGTAGTCGACTAGCAGTGGGGCCGGTGGAAAGCGAGCAGTACTTC. As protein: CASSRLAVGPVESEQYF.

This clone was detected once. The rearrangement links TRBV25-1 to TRBJ2-3; D unclear. V was trimmed by 6 bases and J by 7 bases, leaving 8 bases between them. The CDR3 totals 11 residues. CDR1 and CDR2 (germline): MGHDK, SYGVNS. In DNA form, the CDR3 reads TGTGCCAGCAGCGACTCGTATACGCAGTATTTT. Translated, it gives CASSDSYTQYF.

The chain recombines TRBV4-1 with TRBJ1-2, with D unresolved. The CDR3 runs 15 residues. Germline loops: CDR1 MGHRA, CDR2 YSYEKL. Trimming left V 1 base short and J 0 bases short, with 9 bases between. CDR3: CASSQVRLANYGYTF. The CDR3 DNA is TGCGCCAGCAGCCAAGTGAGACTAGCTAACTATGGCTACACCTTC.